This T cell receptor (beta chain) was documented in a study of shared clonotypes between healthy human individuals. As concerns this clone: The antigen remains undetermined.

Cells designated naive CD8 were CD45RO-negative and were positively selected for CCR7, with terminally differentiated effector memory CD45RA+ cells excluded. Adult donors, all healthy and HIV-negative, had no recent acute infections or vaccinations. Germline trimming cut 5 bases from V and 3 bases from J; bases unmatched to any gene: 6. This CDR3 region has 15 residues. Germline CDR1 MDHEN, CDR2 SYDVKM. Clones were sequenced by immunoSEQ multiplex PCR, and TCRdb holds only the in-frame ones, with some missing. Altogether about 2.2 million clones are present, roughly 93% being singletons, with the ten largest covering about 1.6%. Study-wide findings and caveats: The four-donor shared clonotypes exceeded non-shared clonotypes in generation probability, with non-shared ones scoring lower.

The TCR sequence derives from a young man in good health. Some clones in this sample may be carry-over from other donors' samples. The chain recombines TRBV28 with TRBJ2-7, with TRBD2 identical over 11 bases. Sequencing was done on a sample of naive CD8+ T cells from PBMCs. The CDR3 protein is CASSPTSGSYYEQYF. CDR3 in DNA: TGTGCCAGCAGTCCTACTAGCGGGAGCTACTACGAGCAGTACTTC.